This T cell receptor (beta chain) was documented in a study of Graves' ophthalmopathy and Graves' hyperthyroidism. The study, taken as a whole, reports: The blood repertoire also included most expanded thyroid clonotypes above 0.001 frequency. Ophthalmopathy was separated from stable hyperthyroidism by a 13-signature model with 87.88% sensitivity and about 79% specificity.

Germline V CDR1 and CDR2: MNHEY, SVGEGT. V was cut by 4 bases and J by 8 bases, with 9 bases left in between. The CDR3 loop spans 12 amino acids. The sequenced template was RNA, covering the TCR beta CDR3 region. First-round RT-PCR employed HTBI primers, with a second-round multiplex PCR after it. MiXCR, applied by TCRdb to the multiplex PCR reads, yields one record per CDR3 protein. The sample lists 200,000 to 250,000 distinct CDR3 sequences; about 22% were seen once. On this clonotype itself: What it binds is not known.

J is TRBJ2-1 and V is TRBV6-2 or TRBV6-3; weak D call: TRBD1 (5 bases). This clonotype was obtained from a woman in her 50s with Graves' ophthalmopathy. The sequenced sample was peripheral blood. DNA of the CDR3: TGTGCCAGCAGTTTAGCAGGGTATGAGCAGTTCTTC. It specifies CASSLAGYEQFF.